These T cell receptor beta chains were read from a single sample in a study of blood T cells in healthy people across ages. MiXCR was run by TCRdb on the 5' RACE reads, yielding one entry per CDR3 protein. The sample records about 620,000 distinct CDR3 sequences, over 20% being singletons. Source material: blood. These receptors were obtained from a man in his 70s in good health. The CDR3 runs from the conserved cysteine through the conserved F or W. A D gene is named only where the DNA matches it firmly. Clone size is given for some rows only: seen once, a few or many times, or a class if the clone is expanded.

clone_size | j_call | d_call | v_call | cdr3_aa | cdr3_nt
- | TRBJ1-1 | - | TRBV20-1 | CSAHSGANTEAFF | TGCAGTGCTCATTCGGGGGCAAACACTGAAGCTTTCTTT
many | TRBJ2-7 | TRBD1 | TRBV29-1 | CSVRKQPGQGTYEQYF | TGCAGCGTTCGGAAACAACCGGGACAGGGGACCTACGAGCAGTACTTC
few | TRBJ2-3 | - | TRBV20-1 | CSARVGRNADTQYF | TGCAGTGCTAGAGTTGGTAGGAACGCAGATACGCAGTATTTT
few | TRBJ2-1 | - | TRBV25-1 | CASSEGGLPHNEQFF | TGTGCCAGCAGTGAGGGGGGCCTGCCCCACAATGAGCAGTTCTTC
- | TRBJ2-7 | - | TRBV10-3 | CAISESKAGLTYEQYF | TGTGCCATCAGTGAGTCGAAGGCAGGCCTAACCTACGAGCAGTACTTC
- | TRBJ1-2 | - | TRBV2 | CASSEARHRVGYGYTF | TGTGCCAGCAGTGAAGCCCGCCACAGGGTCGGCTATGGCTACACCTTC
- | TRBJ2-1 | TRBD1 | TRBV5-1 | CASSLEAGTVYNEQFF | TGCGCCAGCAGCTTGGAGGCCGGGACAGTATACAATGAGCAGTTCTTC
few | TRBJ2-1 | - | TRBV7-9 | CASSPKGPIEQFF | TGTGCCAGCAGCCCGAAAGGGCCGATTGAGCAGTTCTTC
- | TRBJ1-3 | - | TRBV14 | CASSLRGVSGNTIYF | TGTGCCAGCAGCCTTCGGGGGGTCTCTGGAAACACCATATATTTT
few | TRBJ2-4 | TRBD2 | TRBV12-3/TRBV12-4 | CASRLTSGRGDIQYF | TGTGCCAGCAGGCTGACTAGCGGGAGGGGGGACATTCAGTACTTC
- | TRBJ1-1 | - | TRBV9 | CASSANDRMNTEAFF | TGTGCCAGCAGCGCAAACGACAGAATGAACACTGAAGCTTTCTTT
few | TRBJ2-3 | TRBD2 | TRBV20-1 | CSAAPGLAGGTDTQYF | TGCAGTGCAGCTCCGGGACTAGCGGGAGGGACAGATACGCAGTATTTT
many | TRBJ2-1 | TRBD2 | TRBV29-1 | CSVAGTSGSINEQFF | TGCAGCGTTGCGGGGACTAGCGGGAGCATCAATGAGCAGTTCTTC
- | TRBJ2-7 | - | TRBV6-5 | CASKVAYEQYF | TGTGCCAGCAAGGTTGCCTACGAGCAGTACTTC
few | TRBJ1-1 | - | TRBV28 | CASSFGAGVNTEAFF | TGTGCCAGCAGTTTTGGGGCAGGAGTGAACACTGAAGCTTTCTTT
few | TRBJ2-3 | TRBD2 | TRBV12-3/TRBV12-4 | CASSLTLTGILAGDTQYF | TGTGCCAGCAGTTTAACCTTAACAGGGATACTAGCGGGAGATACGCAGTATTTT
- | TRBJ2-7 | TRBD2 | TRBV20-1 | CSGGTSGSYEQYF | TGCAGTGGCGGGACTAGCGGGAGCTACGAGCAGTACTTC
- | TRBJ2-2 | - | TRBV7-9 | CASSSSPGLGSGELFF | TGTGCCAGCAGCTCTTCCCCGGGACTTGGATCCGGGGAGCTGTTTTTT
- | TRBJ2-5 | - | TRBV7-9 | CASSNPPAEVEFF | TGTGCCAGCAGTAATCCCCCGGCTGAGGTAGAGTTCTTC
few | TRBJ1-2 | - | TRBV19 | CASTPGTNYGYTF | TGTGCCAGTACCCCCGGGACCAACTATGGCTACACCTTC
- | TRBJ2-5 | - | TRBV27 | CASSLRAFGAQYF | TGTGCCAGCAGTCTAAGAGCCTTCGGGGCCCAGTACTTC
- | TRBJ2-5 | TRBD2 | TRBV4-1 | CASSQDRGLAGETQYF | TGCGCCAGCAGCCAAGATCGGGGACTAGCAGGAGAGACCCAGTACTTC
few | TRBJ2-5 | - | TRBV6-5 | CASSYLQTQYF | TGTGCCAGCAGTTACCTCCAGACCCAGTACTTC
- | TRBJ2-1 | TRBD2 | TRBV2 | CASSEAETSVYNEQFF | TGTGCCAGCAGTGAAGCGGAGACTAGCGTTTACAATGAGCAGTTCTTC
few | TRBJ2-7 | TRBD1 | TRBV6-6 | CASNWDSSYEQYF | TGTGCCAGCAACTGGGACAGCTCCTACGAGCAGTACTTC
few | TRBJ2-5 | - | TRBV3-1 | CASSSAGTQYF | TGTGCCAGCAGTTCGGCTGGGACCCAGTACTTC
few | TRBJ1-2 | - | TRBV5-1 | CASSLGGANYGYTF | TGCGCCAGCAGCTTGGGAGGAGCTAACTATGGCTACACCTTC
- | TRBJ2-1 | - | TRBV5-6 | CASSLPGRSSYNEQFF | TGTGCCAGCAGCTTGCCTGGCCGGAGCTCCTACAATGAGCAGTTCTTC
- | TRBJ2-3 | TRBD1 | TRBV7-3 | CASSEQGATDTQYF | TGTGCCAGCAGCGAACAGGGGGCCACAGATACGCAGTATTTT
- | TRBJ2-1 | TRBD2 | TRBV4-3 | CASSQDSTGGYNEQFF | TGCGCCAGCAGCCAAGATTCCACGGGGGGCTACAATGAGCAGTTCTTC
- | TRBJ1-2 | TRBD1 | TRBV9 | CASSAGGTGVGGYTF | TGTGCCAGCAGCGCCGGCGGGACAGGGGTTGGTGGCTACACCTTC
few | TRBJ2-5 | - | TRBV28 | CASSSGTVPQETQYF | TGTGCCAGCAGTTCGGGGACGGTGCCCCAAGAGACCCAGTACTTC
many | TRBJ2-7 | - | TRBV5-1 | CASTPMVGGSSYEQYF | TGCGCCAGCACCCCAATGGTAGGCGGAAGCTCCTACGAGCAGTACTTC
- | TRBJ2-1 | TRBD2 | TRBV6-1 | CASKVAGLAGGSYNEQFF | TGTGCCAGCAAGGTGGCAGGACTAGCGGGAGGCTCCTACAATGAGCAGTTCTTC
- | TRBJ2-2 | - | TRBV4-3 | CASSQDALSTPRGEPFF | TGCGCCAGCAGCCAAGATGCTCTCTCTACCCCACGCGGGGAGCCGTTTTTT
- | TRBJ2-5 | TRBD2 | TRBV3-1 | CASSAAGLEETQYF | TGTGCCAGCAGCGCCGCGGGACTAGAAGAGACCCAGTACTTC
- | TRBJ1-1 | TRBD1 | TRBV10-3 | CAISERTGPNTEAFF | TGTGCCATCAGTGAAAGGACAGGCCCGAACACTGAAGCTTTCTTT
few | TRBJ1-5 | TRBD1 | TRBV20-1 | CSAREQGASQPQHF | TGCAGTGCTAGAGAACAGGGGGCCAGTCAGCCCCAGCATTTT
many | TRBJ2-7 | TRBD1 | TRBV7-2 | CASSPADRGGWYEQYF | TGTGCCAGCAGCCCAGCCGACAGGGGAGGATGGTACGAGCAGTACTTC
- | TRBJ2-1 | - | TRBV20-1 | CSAREGLPGEQFF | TGCAGTGCTAGAGAGGGACTCCCTGGTGAGCAGTTCTTC
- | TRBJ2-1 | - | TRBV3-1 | CASSPDLNEQFF | TGTGCCAGCAGCCCCGATCTAAATGAGCAGTTCTTC
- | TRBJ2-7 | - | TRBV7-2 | CASSLAGQPPAYEQYF | TGTGCCAGCAGCTTAGCCGGACAGCCCCCAGCCTACGAGCAGTACTTC
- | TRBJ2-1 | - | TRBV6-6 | CASTRLGRGYNEQFF | TGTGCCAGCACCCGATTAGGGCGGGGATACAATGAGCAGTTCTTC
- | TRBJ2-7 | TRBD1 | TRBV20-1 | CSARGGTGSSYEQYF | TGCAGTGCTAGAGGCGGGACAGGGAGCTCCTACGAGCAGTACTTC
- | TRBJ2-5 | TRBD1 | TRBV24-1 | CATSDFRQGQETQYF | TGTGCCACCAGTGATTTTCGACAGGGGCAAGAGACCCAGTACTTC
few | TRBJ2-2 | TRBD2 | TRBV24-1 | CATSDSARTSSNTGELFF | TGTGCCACCAGTGATTCGGCTCGGACTAGCAGTAACACCGGGGAGCTGTTTTTT